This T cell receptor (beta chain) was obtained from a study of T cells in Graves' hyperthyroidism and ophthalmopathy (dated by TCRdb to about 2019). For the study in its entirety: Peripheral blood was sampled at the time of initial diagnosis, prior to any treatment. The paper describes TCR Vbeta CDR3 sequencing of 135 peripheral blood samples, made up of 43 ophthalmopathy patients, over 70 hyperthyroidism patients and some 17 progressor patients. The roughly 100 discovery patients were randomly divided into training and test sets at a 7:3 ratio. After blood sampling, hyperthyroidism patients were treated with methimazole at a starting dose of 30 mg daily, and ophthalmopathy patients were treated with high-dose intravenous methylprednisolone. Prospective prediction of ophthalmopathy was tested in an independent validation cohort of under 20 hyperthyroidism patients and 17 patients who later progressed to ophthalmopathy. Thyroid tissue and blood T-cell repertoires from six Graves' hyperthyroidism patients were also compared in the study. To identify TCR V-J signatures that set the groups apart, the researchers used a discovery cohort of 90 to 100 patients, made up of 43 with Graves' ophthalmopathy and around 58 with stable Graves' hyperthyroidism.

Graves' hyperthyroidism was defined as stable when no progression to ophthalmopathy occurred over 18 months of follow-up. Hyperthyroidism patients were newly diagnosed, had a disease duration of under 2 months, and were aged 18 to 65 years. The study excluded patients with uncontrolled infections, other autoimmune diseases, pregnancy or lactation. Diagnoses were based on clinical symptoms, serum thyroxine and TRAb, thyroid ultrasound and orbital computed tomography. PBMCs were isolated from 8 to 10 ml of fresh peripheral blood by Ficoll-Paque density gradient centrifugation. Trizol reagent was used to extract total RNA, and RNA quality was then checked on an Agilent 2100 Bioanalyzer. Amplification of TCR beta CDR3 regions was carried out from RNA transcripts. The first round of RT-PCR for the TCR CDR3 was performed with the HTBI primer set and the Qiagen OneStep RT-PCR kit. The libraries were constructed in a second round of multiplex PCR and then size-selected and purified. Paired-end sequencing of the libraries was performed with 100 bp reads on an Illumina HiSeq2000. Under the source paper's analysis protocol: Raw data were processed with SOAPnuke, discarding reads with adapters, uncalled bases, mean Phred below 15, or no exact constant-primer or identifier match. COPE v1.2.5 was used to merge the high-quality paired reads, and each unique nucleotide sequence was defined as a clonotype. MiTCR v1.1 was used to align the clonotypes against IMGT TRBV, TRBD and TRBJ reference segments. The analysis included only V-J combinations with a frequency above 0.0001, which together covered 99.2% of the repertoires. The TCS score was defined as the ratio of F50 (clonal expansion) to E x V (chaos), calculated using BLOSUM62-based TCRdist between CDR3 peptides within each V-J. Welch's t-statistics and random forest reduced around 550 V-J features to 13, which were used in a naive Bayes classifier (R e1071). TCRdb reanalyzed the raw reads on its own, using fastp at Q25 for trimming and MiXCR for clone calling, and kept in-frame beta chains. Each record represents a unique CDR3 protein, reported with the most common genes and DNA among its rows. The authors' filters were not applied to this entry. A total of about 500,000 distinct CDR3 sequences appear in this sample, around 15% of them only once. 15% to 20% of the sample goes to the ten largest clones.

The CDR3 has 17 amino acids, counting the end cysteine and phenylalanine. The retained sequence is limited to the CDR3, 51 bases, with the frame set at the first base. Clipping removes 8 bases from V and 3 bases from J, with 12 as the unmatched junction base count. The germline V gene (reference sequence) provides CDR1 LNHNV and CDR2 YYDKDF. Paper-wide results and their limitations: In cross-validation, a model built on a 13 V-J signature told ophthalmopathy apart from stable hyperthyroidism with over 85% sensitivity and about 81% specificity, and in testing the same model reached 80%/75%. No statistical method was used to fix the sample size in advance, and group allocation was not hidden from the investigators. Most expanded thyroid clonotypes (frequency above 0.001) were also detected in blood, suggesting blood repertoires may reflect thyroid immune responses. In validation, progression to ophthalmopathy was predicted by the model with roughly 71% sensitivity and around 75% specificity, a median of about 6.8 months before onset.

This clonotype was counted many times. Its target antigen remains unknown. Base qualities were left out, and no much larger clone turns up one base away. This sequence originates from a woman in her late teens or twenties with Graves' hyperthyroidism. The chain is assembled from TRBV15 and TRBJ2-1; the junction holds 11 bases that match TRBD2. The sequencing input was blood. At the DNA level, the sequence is TGTGCCACCCGGCAGGGTAGCGGGAGGGGGGGCTACAATGAGCAGTTCTTC. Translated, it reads CATRQGSGRGGYNEQFF.